Sequencing of this TCR beta chain was carried out in a study of blood T cell repertoires in COVID-19. At the level of the study: Sites across the United States, Italy and Spain contributed samples from acute and convalescent COVID-19.

V was pared by 4 bases and J by 5 bases, with 21 bases between. Germline CDR1 and CDR2: SGHRS and YFSETQ. The CDR3 extends over 16 amino acids. Assay: immunoSEQ multiplex PCR; the TCRdb copy retains only in-frame clones and omits some. The table records roughly 300,000 clones, about 85% of them present only once. This TCR was recovered from a young woman who had recovered from COVID-19. The sequenced sample consisted of PBMCs or T cells enriched from blood (not recorded which). The chain joins TRBV5-1 to TRBJ2-5; maybe TRBD1 (6 bases). The CDR3 is CASSQAPGQEAETQYF. The CDR3 bases are TGCGCCAGCAGCCAAGCCCCGGGACAAGAGGCGGAGACCCAGTACTTC.